Below, 25 T cell receptor beta chains from the same sample are listed, as sequenced in a study of blood T cells in healthy people across ages. A second PCR, run for about 6 to 11 cycles, used a sample-barcoded 5' primer plus a J-beta primer mix. MiXCR was run by TCRdb on the 5' RACE reads, yielding one entry per CDR3 protein. This table holds around 1,000,000 distinct CDR3 sequences, about 23% found once. These data also formed part of another study, on T cells of mothers and their children.

Material for sequencing was blood. Source of these receptors: a girl aged 2 to 10 in good health.

The sample holds a few counts of this clonotype. This chain connects TRBV5-1 to TRBJ1-1; 7 nucleotides align to TRBD1. The J segment lost 2 bases and the V segment lost 3 bases, leaving 1 base of the junction unmatched. Germline V gene sequence: CDR1 SGHRS, CDR2 YFSETQ. The CDR3 consists of 13 residues. As DNA, the CDR3 is TGCGCCAGCAGCTGGGACAGTAACACTGAAGCTTTCTTT. It encodes CASSWDSNTEAFF.

The rearrangement uses TRBV11-2 and TRBJ2-7; D is perhaps TRBD2 (5 bases). The V and J ends lost 5 bases and 3 bases respectively, with 17 bases between them. CDR1 SGHAT and CDR2 FQNNGV come from the germline V gene. This CDR3 spans 15 amino acids. CDR3: CASSPLVKRSYEQYF. DNA of the CDR3: TGTGCCAGCAGCCCCCTAGTGAAGCGGAGCTACGAGCAGTACTTC.

This clonotype was found a few times. The rearrangement uses TRBV6-6 and TRBJ1-1; D call uncertain. The germline V gene encodes CDR1 MNHNY and CDR2 SVGAGI (reference sequence). CDR3 length: 15 amino acids. V lost 6 bases and J lost 3, with 17 bases in between. The CDR3 sequence is CASRYRGGRDTEAFF. CDR3 coding DNA: TGTGCCAGCAGATACCGCGGAGGTAGGGACACTGAAGCTTTCTTT.

This clonotype was counted between two and nine times. V is TRBV20-1 and J is TRBJ2-5; 9 positions match TRBD2. The V gene end was trimmed by 0 bases and the J gene end by 7 bases; junction bases not matched to a gene: 15. In germline, CDR1 is DFQATT, CDR2 SNEGSKA (reference sequence). This CDR3 contains 17 residues. The CDR3 DNA is TGCAGTGCTAGAGACGCCGTAGCGGGAGATGGGCTAGGGACCCAGTACTTC. Translating gives CSARDAVAGDGLGTQYF.

J is TRBJ2-7 and V is TRBV5-1; TRBD1 matches 11 bases. The CDR3 loop spans 15 amino acids. Trimming at V came to 4 bases and at J to 5 bases, leaving 8 bases not matched to a gene. Germline-derived CDR1 and CDR2 are SGHRS and YFSETQ. The CDR3 here is CASSTDRGLTHEQYF. Written as DNA, the CDR3 is TGCGCCAGCAGCACGGACAGGGGGCTAACCCACGAGCAGTACTTC.

This chain joins TRBV29-1 and TRBJ2-1, with 10 bases lining up with TRBD2. The CDR3 is 12 amino acids. The germline CDR1 and CDR2 sequences are SQVTM and ANQGSEA. V dropped 2 bases and J dropped 15; count of bases not matched to a gene: 7. The DNA of the CDR3 is TGCAGCGTTGAACTAACTAGCGGGGCTTGGTTCTTC. Its translation: CSVELTSGAWFF.

This clonotype turned up a few times. This chain uses TRBV10-3 with TRBJ2-5; 9 bases are a match to TRBD1. TRBJ2-7 matches the DNA end more closely, so the J call is doubtful. Germline lookup yields CDR1 ENHRY and CDR2 SYGVKD. CDR3 length: 15 residues. The CDR3 loop reads CAISTPGQGANEQYF. The CDR3 DNA follows: TGTGCCATCAGTACTCCGGGACAGGGTGCCAACGAGCAGTACTTC.

This clonotype was observed a few times. V is TRBV7-9 and J is TRBJ1-2; the D is unclear. Germline V gene sequence: CDR1 SEHNR, CDR2 FQNEAQ (reference sequence). The V end lost 8 bases, the J end lost 5 bases, and 15 bases lay between the germline ends. This CDR3 region has 13 residues. In DNA form, the CDR3 reads TGTGCCAGCCTATTAGACGGGCAGTATGGCTACACCTTC. Translation: CASLLDGQYGYTF.

The chain combines TRBV6-2 or TRBV6-3 with TRBJ1-5; no definite D call. Germline CDR1 is MNHEY and CDR2 is SVGEGT. The V end was cut by 5 bases, the J end by 3 bases, with 5 bases between. The CDR3 length is 12 residues. The CDR3: CASSQYNQPQHF. CDR3 bases: TGTGCCAGCAGTCAATACAATCAGCCCCAGCATTTT.

The J gene is TRBJ2-7, the V gene TRBV4-1; D is uncertain. Germline V gene lookup returns CDR1 MGHRA and CDR2 YSYEKL. The V gene lost 3 bases and the J gene lost 3 bases, with 12 bases spanning the gap. This CDR3 is 14 amino acids long. The DNA for the CDR3 is TGCGCCAGCAGCCAGGGTAGTGGAGTCTACGAGCAGTACTTC. This encodes CASSQGSGVYEQYF.

This chain uses TRBV5-1 with TRBJ2-5, with a tentative D call TRBD2 (6 bases). Germline-derived CDR1 and CDR2 are SGHRS and YFSETQ. Trimming stripped 4 bases from V and 4 bases from J, with 20 bases between. The CDR3 has 16 residues. This CDR3 is CASSTFPEMGGETQYF. CDR3 in DNA: TGCGCCAGCAGCACGTTCCCGGAGATGGGGGGAGAGACCCAGTACTTC.

V usage is TRBV2 and J usage is TRBJ2-5, with D perhaps TRBD1 or TRBD2 (5 bases each). The closer fit of TRBJ2-1 to the DNA end suggests the J call may be wrong. The CDR3 sequence is 13 residues long. CDR1 is SNHLY, CDR2 FYNNEI, per germline. This chain's CDR3 is CASLRGMYNEQFF. The CDR3 DNA follows: TGTGCCAGCCTGAGGGGTATGTACAATGAGCAGTTCTTC.

This clonotype was picked up many times. One end of the junction does not line up with germline, which may come from a read error. The chain employs TRBV7-8 and TRBJ2-7; D call uncertain. The germline V gene has CDR1 SGHVS and CDR2 FQNEAQ. This CDR3 comprises 13 residues. CDR3 nucleotides: TGCGCCAGCAGCTTGGGGTTAGCCTACGAGCAGTACTTC. It encodes CASSLGLAYEQYF.

The V and J genes are TRBV28 and TRBJ2-7; no clear D. The CDR3 has 12 amino acids. Trimming shortened V by 8 bases and J by 2 bases, and 10 bases separated the two germline ends. In germline, CDR1 is MDHEN, CDR2 SYDVKM. The CDR3 region has the DNA TGTGCCAGCTGCCAGGTAGCCTACGAGCAGTACTTC. The encoded protein is CASCQVAYEQYF.

This chain joins TRBV7-9 and TRBJ1-1, with no clear D. The length of the CDR3 is 16 residues. With 1 base removed from V and 3 bases from J, the gap between germline ends came to 15 bases. Per the germline V gene, CDR1 is SEHNR and CDR2 is FQNEAQ (reference sequence). The CDR3 spells CASSLGWGLQDTEAFF. The CDR3 bases are TGTGCCAGCAGCTTAGGATGGGGTCTGCAGGACACTGAAGCTTTCTTT. Using reference TRBV7-9 and TRBJ1-1 for the parts outside the CDR3, the full variable domain is DTGVSQNPRHKITKRGQNVTFRCDPISEHNRLYWYRQTLGQGPEFLTYFQNEAQLEKSRLLSDRFSAERPKGSFSTLEIQRTEQGDSAMYLCASSLGWGLQDTEAFFGQGTRLTVV.

The chain links TRBV6-2 or TRBV6-3 to TRBJ2-5; TRBD2 aligns across 10 bases. The CDR3 spans 14 residues. Germline V gene lookup returns CDR1 MNHEY and CDR2 SVGEGT. Germline trimming cut 8 bases from V and 2 bases from J; bases unmatched to any gene: 5. CDR3: CASGYSGGQETQYF. The DNA for the CDR3 is TGTGCCAGCGGATATAGCGGGGGGCAAGAGACCCAGTACTTC.

This clonotype was seen a handful of times. Germline and junction disagree at one end, which may indicate a read error. The gene calls are TRBV7-7 and TRBJ2-2; 8 bases map to TRBD1. There are 15 residues in the CDR3. Germline loops: CDR1 SSHAT, CDR2 FNYEAQ (reference sequence). The CDR3 DNA follows: TGTGCTAGCAGCGCCCGGACAGGGTCGTCCGGGGAGCTGTTTTTT. This encodes CASSARTGSSGELFF. Full variable domain (missing parts from reference TRBV7-7 and TRBJ2-2): GAGVSQSPRYKVTKRGQDVTLRCDPISSHATLYWYQQALGQGPEFLTYFNYEAQPDKSGLPSDRFSAERPEGSISTLTIQRTEQRDSAMYRCASSARTGSSGELFFGEGSRLTVL.

The rearrangement uses TRBV7-3 and TRBJ2-1, with 9 positions matching TRBD2. From germline, CDR1 is SGHTA and CDR2 FQGTGA. The J segment lost 9 bases and the V segment lost 5 bases, leaving 11 bases of the junction unmatched. CDR3 size: 15 residues. The CDR3 here is CASSPSGGLAIEQFF. The DNA for the CDR3 is TGTGCCAGCAGCCCAAGCGGGGGGCTCGCCATTGAGCAGTTCTTC.

This clonotype turned up a few times. The chain links TRBV7-9 to TRBJ1-4, with D possibly matching TRBD1 (6 bases). This CDR3 region has 17 residues. Trimming pared 5 bases from V and 8 bases from J, leaving 24 bases between. Germline V gene data show CDR1 as SEHNR and CDR2 as FQNEAQ (reference sequence). CDR3 coding DNA: TGTGCCAGCAGCCTATCACTCGGGTGGACAGACGGAGAAAAACTGTTTTTT. Its translation is CASSLSLGWTDGEKLFF.

This clonotype was found a few times. This chain joins TRBV5-6 and TRBJ2-1; maybe TRBD2 (5 bases). CDR3 length equals 15 residues. Looked up from germline, CDR1 is SGHDT and CDR2 is YYEEEE. The V and J ends lost 1 base and 14 bases respectively, with 22 bases between them. The CDR3 nucleotides are TGTGCCAGCAGCTTGTTGTCGGGCCTCGAGTGGCGGGAGTTCTTC. Translation: CASSLLSGLEWREFF.

The table lists this clonotype with many counts. This CDR3 reads CASSLLSGTGNEQFF. The DNA for the CDR3 is TGTGCCAGCAGCTTATTAAGCGGGACAGGCAATGAGCAGTTCTTC. This rearrangement joins TRBV7-8 to TRBJ2-1; a possible D gene is TRBD1 (8 bases). The CDR3 length is 15 residues. Per the germline V gene, CDR1 is SGHVS and CDR2 is FQNEAQ. Trimming stripped 2 bases from V and 6 bases from J, with 14 bases between.

Details on this clonotype: This CDR3 fails to terminate in the conserved phenylalanine or tryptophan, so it likely reflects a read error. This chain links TRBV20-1 with TRBJ2-1, with D perhaps matching TRBD1 (5 bases). Near its end, the DNA agrees better with TRBJ2-5, so the J call may be wrong. The CDR3 runs 15 residues. Germline V gene sequence: CDR1 DFQATT, CDR2 SNEGSKA (reference sequence). Written as DNA, the CDR3 is TGCAGTGCTAGAGATTTGGGGCGCGGTACGGAGACCCAGTACGTC. Translated: CSARDLGRGTETQYV.

The chain is built from TRBV13 and TRBJ1-2, with D unclear. The germline V gene encodes CDR1 PRHDT and CDR2 FYEKMQ (reference sequence). This CDR3 contains 16 residues. V was pared by 5 bases and J by 1 base, with 17 bases between. The CDR3 DNA follows: TGTGCCAGCAGCCGTATTCTTGACGTTTTTAACTATGGCTACACCTTC. Protein: CASSRILDVFNYGYTF.

The V call is TRBV15, the J call TRBJ2-1; TRBD2 might be the D (6 bases). V was pared by 6 bases and J by 5 bases, with 11 bases between. Germline values: CDR1 LNHNV, CDR2 YYDKDF (reference sequence). The length of the CDR3 is 13 residues. The CDR3 sequence: CATRVGGDNEQFF. The CDR3 DNA sequence: TGTGCCACCAGAGTTGGAGGGGACAATGAGCAGTTCTTC.

V is TRBV20-1 and J is TRBJ1-2; tentatively, D is TRBD1 (5 bases). V was shortened by 0 bases and J by 7 bases, with 18 bases between the two germline ends. This CDR3 has 15 residues. Looked up from germline, CDR1 is DFQATT and CDR2 is SNEGSKA (reference sequence). The DNA of the CDR3 is TGCAGTGCTAGAGATCGGCGGGGCGGGGAAAGTGGCTACACCTTC. This encodes CSARDRRGGESGYTF.